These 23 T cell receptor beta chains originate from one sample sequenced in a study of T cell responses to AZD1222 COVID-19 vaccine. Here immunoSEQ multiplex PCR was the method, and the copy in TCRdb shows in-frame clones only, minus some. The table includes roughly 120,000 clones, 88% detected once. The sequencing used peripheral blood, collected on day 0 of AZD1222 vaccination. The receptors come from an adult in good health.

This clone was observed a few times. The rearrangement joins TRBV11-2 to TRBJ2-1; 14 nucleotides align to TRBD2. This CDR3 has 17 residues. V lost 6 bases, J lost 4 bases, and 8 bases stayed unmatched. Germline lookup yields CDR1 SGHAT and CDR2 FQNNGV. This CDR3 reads CASRHTTSGRVYNEQFF. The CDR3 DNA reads TGTGCCAGCAGACACACGACTAGCGGGAGGGTTTACAATGAGCAGTTCTTC.

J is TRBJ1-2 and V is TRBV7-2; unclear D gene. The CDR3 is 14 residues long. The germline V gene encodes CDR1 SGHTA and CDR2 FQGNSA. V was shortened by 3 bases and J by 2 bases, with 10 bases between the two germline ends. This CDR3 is CASSFFGVNYGYTF. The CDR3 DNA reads TGTGCCAGCAGCTTTTTCGGGGTGAACTATGGCTACACCTTC.

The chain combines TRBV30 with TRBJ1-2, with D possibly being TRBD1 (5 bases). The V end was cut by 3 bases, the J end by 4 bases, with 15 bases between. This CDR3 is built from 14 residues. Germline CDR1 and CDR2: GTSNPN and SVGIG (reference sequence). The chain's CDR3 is CAWRVTGTSYGYTF. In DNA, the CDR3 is TGTGCCTGGAGAGTCACCGGGACCTCCTATGGCTACACCTTC.

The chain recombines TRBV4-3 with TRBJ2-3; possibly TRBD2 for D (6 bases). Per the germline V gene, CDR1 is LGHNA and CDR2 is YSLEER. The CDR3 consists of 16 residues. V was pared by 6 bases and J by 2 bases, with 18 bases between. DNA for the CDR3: TGCGCCAGCAGTATCGGGCGGGACGTCAACACAGATACGCAGTATTTT. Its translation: CASSIGRDVNTDTQYF.

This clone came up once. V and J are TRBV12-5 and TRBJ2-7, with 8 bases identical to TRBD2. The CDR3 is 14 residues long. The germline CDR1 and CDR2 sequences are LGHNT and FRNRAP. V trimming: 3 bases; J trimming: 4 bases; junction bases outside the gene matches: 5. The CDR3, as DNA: TGTGCTAGTGGTTTTACGGGGGGGCGTTACGAGCAGTACTTC. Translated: CASGFTGGRYEQYF.

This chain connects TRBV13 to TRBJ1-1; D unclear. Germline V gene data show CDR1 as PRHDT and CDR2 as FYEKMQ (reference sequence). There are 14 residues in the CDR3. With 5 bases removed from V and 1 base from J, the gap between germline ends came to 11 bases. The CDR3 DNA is TGTGCCAGCAGCCACACAAGGAAGAACACTGAAGCTTTCTTT. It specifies CASSHTRKNTEAFF.

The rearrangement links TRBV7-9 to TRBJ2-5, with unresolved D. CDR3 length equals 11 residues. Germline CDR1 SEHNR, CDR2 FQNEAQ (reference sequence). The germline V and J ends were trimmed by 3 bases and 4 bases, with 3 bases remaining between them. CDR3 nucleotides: TGTGCCAGCAGCTTCGTAGAGACCCAGTACTTC. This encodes CASSFVETQYF. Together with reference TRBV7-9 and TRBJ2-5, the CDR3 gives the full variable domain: DTGVSQNPRHKITKRGQNVTFRCDPISEHNRLYWYRQTLGQGPEFLTYFQNEAQLEKSRLLSDRFSAERPKGSFSTLEIQRTEQGDSAMYLCASSFVETQYFGPGTRLLVL.

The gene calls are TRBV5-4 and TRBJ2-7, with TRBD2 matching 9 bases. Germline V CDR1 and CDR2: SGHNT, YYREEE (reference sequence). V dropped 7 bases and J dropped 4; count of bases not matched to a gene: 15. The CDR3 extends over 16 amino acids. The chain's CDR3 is CASLPGTSSSGYEQYF. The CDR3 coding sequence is TGTGCCAGCCTTCCGGGGACTAGCAGCAGTGGGTACGAGCAGTACTTC.

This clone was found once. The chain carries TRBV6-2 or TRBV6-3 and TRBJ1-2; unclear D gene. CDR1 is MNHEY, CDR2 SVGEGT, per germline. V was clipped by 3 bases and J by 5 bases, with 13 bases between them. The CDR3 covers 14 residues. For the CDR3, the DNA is TGTGCCAGCAGTTATGGCCCACTCTTGTATGGCTACACCTTC. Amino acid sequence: CASSYGPLLYGYTF.

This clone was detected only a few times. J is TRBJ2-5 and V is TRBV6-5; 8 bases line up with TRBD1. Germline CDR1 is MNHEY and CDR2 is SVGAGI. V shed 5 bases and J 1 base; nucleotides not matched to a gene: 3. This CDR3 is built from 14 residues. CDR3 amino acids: CASSLGQGQETQYF. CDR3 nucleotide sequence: TGTGCCAGCAGTCTCGGACAGGGCCAAGAGACCCAGTACTTC.

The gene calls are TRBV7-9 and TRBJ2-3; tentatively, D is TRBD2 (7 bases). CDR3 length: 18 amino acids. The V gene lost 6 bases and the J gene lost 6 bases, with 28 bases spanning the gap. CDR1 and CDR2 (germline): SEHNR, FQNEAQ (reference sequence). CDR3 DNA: TGTGCCAGCAGTTCCCGGATCTCCGAGGGGGGACTATCGGATACGCAGTATTTT. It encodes CASSSRISEGGLSDTQYF. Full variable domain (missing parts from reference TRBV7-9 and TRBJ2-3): DTGVSQNPRHKITKRGQNVTFRCDPISEHNRLYWYRQTLGQGPEFLTYFQNEAQLEKSRLLSDRFSAERPKGSFSTLEIQRTEQGDSAMYLCASSSRISEGGLSDTQYFGPGTRLTVL.

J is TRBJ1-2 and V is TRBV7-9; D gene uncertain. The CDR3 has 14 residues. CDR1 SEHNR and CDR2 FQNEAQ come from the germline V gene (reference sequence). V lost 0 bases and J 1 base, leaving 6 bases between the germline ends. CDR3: CASSLATGNYGYTF. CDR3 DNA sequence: TGTGCCAGCAGCTTAGCGACGGGTAACTATGGCTACACCTTC.

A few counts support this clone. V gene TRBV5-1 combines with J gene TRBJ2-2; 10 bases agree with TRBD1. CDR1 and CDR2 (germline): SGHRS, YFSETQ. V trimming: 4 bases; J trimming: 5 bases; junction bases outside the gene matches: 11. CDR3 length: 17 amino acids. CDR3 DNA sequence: TGCGCCAGCAGCCCGAACCCGGGACAGGGGTGGACCGGGGAGCTGTTTTTT. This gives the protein CASSPNPGQGWTGELFF.

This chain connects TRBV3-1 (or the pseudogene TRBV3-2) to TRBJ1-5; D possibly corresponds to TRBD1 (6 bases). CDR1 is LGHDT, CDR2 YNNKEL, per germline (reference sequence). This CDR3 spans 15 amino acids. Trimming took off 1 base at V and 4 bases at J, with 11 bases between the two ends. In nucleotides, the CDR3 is TGTGCCAGCAGCCAAGGAGGGGGGTTGAATCAGCCCCAGCATTTT. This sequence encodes CASSQGGGLNQPQHF.

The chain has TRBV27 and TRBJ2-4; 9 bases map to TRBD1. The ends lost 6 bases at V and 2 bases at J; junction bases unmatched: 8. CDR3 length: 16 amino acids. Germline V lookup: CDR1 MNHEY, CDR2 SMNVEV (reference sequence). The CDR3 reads CASRGDRGDSKNIQYF. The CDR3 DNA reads TGTGCCAGCAGAGGCGACAGGGGGGACTCCAAAAACATTCAGTACTTC.

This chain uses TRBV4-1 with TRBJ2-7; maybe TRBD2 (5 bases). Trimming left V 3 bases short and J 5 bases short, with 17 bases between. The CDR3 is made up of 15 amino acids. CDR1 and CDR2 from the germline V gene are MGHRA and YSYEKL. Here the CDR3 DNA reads TGCGCCAGCAGCCATACTCGGGAACCCGTCAACGAGCAGTACTTC. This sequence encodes CASSHTREPVNEQYF.

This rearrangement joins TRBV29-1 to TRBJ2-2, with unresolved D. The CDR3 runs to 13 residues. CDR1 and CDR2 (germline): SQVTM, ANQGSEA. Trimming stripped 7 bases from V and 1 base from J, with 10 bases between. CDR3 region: CSASPRNTGELFF. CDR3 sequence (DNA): TGCAGCGCGTCGCCTCGGAACACCGGGGAGCTGTTTTTT.

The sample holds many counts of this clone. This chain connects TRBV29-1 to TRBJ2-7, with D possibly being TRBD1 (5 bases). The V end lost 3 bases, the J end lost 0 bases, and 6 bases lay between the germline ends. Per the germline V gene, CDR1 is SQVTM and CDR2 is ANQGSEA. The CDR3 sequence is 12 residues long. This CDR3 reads CSVEDTSYEQYF. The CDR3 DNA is TGCAGCGTTGAGGACACCTCCTACGAGCAGTACTTC.

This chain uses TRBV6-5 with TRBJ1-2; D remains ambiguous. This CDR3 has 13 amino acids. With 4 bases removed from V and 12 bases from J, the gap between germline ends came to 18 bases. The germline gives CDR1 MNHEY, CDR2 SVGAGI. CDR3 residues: CASSSTPYQHHTF. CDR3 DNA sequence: TGTGCCAGCAGTTCTACCCCTTATCAACACCACACCTTC.

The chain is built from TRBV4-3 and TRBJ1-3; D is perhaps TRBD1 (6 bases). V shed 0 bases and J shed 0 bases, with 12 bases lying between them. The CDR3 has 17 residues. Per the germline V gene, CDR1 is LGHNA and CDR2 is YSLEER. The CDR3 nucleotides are TGCGCCAGCAGCCAAGAGTGGGGGCGAAGCTCTGGAAACACCATATATTTT. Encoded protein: CASSQEWGRSSGNTIYF.

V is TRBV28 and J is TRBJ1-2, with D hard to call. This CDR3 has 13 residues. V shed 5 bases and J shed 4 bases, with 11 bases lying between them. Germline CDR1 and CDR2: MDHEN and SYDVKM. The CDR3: CASSSSGFYGYTF. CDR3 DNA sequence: TGTGCCAGCAGTAGCTCCGGGTTCTATGGCTACACCTTC.

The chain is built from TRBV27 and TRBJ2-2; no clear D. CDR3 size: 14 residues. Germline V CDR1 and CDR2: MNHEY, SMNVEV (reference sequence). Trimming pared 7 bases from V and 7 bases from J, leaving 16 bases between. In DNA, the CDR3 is TGTGCCAGCACCCGAGGCAAGGGTCACGGGGAGCTGTTTTTT. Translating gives CASTRGKGHGELFF.

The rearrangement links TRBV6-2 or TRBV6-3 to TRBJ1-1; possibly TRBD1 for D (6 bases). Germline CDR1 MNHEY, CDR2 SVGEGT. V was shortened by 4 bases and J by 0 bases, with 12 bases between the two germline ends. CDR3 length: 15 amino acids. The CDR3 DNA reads TGTGCCAGCAGTTTTAAGGGGGATCTGAACACTGAAGCTTTCTTT. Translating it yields CASSFKGDLNTEAFF.